This T cell receptor beta chain appears in the sequencing data of a study of blood T cell repertoires in COVID-19. The germline V gene encodes CDR1 LNHNV and CDR2 YYDKDF (reference sequence). The CDR3 loop spans 15 amino acids. V trimming: 0 bases; J trimming: 7 bases; junction bases outside the gene matches: 9. The data were produced by immunoSEQ multiplex PCR, yet TCRdb's version contains in-frame clones alone and is incomplete. The data contain 100,000 or so clones, 85% of them singletons. This TCR derives from a woman in her seventies with active or convalescent COVID-19. The chain uses TRBV15 and TRBJ2-7; 7 bases match TRBD1. The sequencing input was peripheral blood. CDR3 nucleotides: TGTGCCACCAGCAGAGATTTTACAGGGGTGGGGGAGCAGTACTTC. This translates into CATSRDFTGVGEQYF.